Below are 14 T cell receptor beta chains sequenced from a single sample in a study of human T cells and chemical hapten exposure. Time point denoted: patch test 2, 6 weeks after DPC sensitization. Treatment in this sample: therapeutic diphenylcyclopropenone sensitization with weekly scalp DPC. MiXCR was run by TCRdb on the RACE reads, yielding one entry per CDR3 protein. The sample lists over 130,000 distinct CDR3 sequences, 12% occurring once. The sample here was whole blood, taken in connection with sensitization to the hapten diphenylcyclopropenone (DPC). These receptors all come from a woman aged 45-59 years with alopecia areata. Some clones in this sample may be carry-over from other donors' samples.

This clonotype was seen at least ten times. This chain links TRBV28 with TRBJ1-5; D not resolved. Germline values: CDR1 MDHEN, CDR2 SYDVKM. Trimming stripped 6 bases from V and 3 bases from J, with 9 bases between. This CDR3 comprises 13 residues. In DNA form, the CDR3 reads TGTGCCAGCAGCTTAAATTACAATCAGCCCCAGCATTTT. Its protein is CASSLNYNQPQHF.

The CDR3 DNA reads TGTGCCAGTAGTATGTACTCTGGGGCCAACGTCCTGACTTTC. This sequence encodes CASSMYSGANVLTF. V gene TRBV19 combines with J gene TRBJ2-6; no definite D call. Trimming took off 3 bases at V and 0 bases at J, with 3 bases between the two ends. Germline-derived CDR1 and CDR2 are LNHDA and SQIVND (reference sequence). The CDR3 length is 14 residues.

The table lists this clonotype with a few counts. CDR3 sequence (DNA): TGTGCCAGTGGAAGACAGGGCTACACTGAAGCTTTCTTT. It translates to CASGRQGYTEAFF. V usage is TRBV19 and J usage is TRBJ1-1, with 7 bases aligning to TRBD1. In germline, CDR1 is LNHDA, CDR2 SQIVND (reference sequence). V dropped 8 bases and J dropped 3; count of bases not matched to a gene: 6. The CDR3 has 13 residues.

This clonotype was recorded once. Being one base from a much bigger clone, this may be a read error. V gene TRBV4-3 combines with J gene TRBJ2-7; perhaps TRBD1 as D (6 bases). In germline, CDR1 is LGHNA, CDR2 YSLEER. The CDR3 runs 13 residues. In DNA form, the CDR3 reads TGCGCCAGCGGCCAAGCCCCAGGGGACAAGCAGTACTTC. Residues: CASGQAPGDKQYF.

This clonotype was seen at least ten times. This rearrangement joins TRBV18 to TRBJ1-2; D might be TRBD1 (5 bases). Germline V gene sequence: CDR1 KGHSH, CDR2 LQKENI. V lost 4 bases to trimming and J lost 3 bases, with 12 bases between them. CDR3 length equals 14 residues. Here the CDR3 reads CASSLLQEDYGYTF. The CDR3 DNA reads TGTGCCAGCTCACTACTACAGGAGGACTATGGCTACACCTTC.

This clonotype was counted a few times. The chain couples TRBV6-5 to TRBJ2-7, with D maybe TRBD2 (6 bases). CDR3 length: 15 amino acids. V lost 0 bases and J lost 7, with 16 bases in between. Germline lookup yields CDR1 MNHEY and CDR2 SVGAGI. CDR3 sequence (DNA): TGTGCCAGCAGTTACTCCGGGACTCGGGCTTCTGAGCAGTACTTC. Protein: CASSYSGTRASEQYF.

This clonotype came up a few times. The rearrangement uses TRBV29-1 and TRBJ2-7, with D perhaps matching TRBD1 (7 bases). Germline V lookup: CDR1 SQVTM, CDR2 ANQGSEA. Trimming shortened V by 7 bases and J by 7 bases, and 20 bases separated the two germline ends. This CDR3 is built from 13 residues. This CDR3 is CSARDSAGREQYF. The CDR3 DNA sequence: TGCAGCGCCCGGGACAGCGCGGGGAGGGAGCAGTACTTC.

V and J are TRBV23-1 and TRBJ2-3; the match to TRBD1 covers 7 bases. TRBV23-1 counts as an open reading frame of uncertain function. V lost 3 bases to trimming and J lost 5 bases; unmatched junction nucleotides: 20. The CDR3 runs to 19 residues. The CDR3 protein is CASSQPTPGQLEPGDTQYF. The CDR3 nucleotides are TGCGCCAGCAGTCAGCCGACCCCGGGACAGCTAGAACCAGGAGATACGCAGTATTTT.

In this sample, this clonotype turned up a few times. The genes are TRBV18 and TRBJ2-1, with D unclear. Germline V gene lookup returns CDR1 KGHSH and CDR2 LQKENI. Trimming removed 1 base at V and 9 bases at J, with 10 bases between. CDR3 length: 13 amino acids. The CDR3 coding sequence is TGTGCCAGCTCACCACAGGCGAGGATTGAGCAGTTCTTC. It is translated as CASSPQARIEQFF. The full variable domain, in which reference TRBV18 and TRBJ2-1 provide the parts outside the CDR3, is NAGVMQNPRHLVRRRGQEARLRCSPMKGHSHVYWYRQLPEEGLKFMVYLQKENIIDESGMPKERFSAEFPKEGPSILRIQQVVRGDSAAYFCASSPQARIEQFFGPGTRLTVL.

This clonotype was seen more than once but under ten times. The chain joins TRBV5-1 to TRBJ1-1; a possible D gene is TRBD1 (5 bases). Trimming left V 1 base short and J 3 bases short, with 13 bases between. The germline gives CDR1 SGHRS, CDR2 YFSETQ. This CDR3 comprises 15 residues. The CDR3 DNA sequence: TGCGCCAGCAGCTTGAACAGGCCGGGAGACACTGAAGCTTTCTTT. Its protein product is CASSLNRPGDTEAFF.

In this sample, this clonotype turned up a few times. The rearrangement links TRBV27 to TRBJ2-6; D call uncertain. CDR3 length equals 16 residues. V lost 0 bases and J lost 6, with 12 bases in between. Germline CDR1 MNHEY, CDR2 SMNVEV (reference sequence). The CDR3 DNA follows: TGTGCCAGCAGTTTATCCGGAACGCCCTTGGCCAACGTCCTGACTTTC. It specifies CASSLSGTPLANVLTF.

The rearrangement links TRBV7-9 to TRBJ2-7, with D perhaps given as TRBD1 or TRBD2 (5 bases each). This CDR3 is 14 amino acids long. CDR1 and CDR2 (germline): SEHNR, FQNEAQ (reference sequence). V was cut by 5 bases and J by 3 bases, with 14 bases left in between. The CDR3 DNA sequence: TGTGCCAGCAGCGGGACCGGGACGTACTACGAGCAGTACTTC. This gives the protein CASSGTGTYYEQYF.

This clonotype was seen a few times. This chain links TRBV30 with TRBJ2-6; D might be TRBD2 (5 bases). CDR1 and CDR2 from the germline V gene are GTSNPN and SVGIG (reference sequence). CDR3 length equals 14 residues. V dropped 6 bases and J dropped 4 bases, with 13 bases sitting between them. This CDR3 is CACLSGSGANVLTF. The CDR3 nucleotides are TGTGCCTGCTTGTCGGGGTCAGGGGCCAACGTCCTGACTTTC.

This CDR3 is CASSLTTGREFF. The CDR3 region has the DNA TGTGCCAGCAGTTTGACAACAGGGAGGGAGTTCTTC. The gene calls are TRBV28 and TRBJ2-1; D perhaps matches TRBD2 (7 bases). CDR3 size: 12 residues. The ends were cut back, 3 bases at V and 14 bases at J, with 14 bases in the middle. CDR1 is MDHEN, CDR2 SYDVKM, per germline.